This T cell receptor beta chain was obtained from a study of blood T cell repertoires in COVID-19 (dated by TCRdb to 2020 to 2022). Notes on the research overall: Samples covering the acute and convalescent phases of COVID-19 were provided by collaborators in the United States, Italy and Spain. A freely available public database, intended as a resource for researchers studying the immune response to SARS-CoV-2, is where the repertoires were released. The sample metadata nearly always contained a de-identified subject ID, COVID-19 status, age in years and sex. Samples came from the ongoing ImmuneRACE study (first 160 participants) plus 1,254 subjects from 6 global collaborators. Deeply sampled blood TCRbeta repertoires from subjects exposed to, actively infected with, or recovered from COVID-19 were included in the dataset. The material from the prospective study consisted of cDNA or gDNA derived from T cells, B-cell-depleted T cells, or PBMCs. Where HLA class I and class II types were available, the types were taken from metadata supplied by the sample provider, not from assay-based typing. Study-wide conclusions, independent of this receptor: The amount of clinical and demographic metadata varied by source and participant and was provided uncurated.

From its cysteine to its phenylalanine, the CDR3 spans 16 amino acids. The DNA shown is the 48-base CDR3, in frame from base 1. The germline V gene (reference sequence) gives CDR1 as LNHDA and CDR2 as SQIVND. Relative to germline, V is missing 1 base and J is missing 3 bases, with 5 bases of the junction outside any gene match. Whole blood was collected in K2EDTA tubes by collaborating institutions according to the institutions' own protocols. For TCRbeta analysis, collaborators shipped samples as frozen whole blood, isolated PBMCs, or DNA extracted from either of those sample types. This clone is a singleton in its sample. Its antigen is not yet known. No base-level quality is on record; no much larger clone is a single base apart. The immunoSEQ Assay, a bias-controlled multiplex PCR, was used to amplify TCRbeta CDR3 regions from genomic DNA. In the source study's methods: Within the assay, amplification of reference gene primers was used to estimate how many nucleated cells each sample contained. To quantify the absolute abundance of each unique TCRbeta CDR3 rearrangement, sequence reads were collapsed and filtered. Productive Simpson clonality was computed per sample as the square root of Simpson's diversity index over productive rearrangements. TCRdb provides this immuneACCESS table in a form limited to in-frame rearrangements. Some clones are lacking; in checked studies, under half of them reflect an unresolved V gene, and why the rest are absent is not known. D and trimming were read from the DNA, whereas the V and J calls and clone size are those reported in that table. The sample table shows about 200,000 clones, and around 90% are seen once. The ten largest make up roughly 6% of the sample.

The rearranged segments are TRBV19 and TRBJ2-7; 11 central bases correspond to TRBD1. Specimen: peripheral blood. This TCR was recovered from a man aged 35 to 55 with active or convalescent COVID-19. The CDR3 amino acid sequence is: CASSIGGTGGYYEQYF. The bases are TGTGCCAGTAGTATAGGAGGGACAGGGGGATACTACGAGCAGTACTTC.